This TCR beta chain was profiled in a study of cytomegalovirus exposure and HLA in healthy donors. Study outcomes and limitations: In a later analysis, TCR beta V- and J-gene trimming showed a link to a missense DCLRE1C variant. Cytomegalovirus-associated TCR beta chains were listed, numbering under 200. Rare TCR sequences predominated, though certain public TCRs were found in many donors.

The CDR3 consists of 14 residues. Germline trimming cut 5 bases from V and 4 bases from J; bases unmatched to any gene: 4. Looked up from germline, CDR1 is MNHNS and CDR2 is SASEGT. For this clone: The antigen remains unidentified.

The PCR employed 60 Vbeta primers together with 13 Jbeta primers. Sequencing was performed with immunoSEQ multiplex PCR; in TCRdb, only in-frame clones are kept and a portion is missing. The sample records roughly 170,000 clones, less than 85% being singletons. The material sequenced was PBMCs. The chain uses TRBV6-1 and TRBJ1-2; 10 bases are shared with TRBD1. This TCR was recovered from a boy younger than 18 in good health and CMV-seronegative. CDR3 bases: TGTGCCAGCAGTCCCCGGACAGGGGGCTATGGCTACACCTTC. This encodes CASSPRTGGYGYTF.